This record looks at one T cell receptor (beta chain) sequence and its context. The same CDR3 also results from other DNA sequences found in this sample. This specimen belongs to a study of blood T cell repertoires in COVID-19. Source study methods: Amplified reference gene primers provided the basis for estimating nucleated cell counts. The data were produced by immunoSEQ multiplex PCR, yet TCRdb's version contains in-frame clones alone and is incomplete. V, J and clone size were drawn from that table, and D and trimming were deduced from the DNA. This table holds roughly 50,000 clones, more than 70% found once. Germline-derived CDR1 and CDR2 are WNHNN and SYGVQD (reference sequence). The CDR3 spans 16 residues. Losses at the gene ends were 4 bases for V and 1 base for J; bases not matched to a gene: 5.

The sequence was collected from a woman in her sixties with acute or convalescent COVID-19. The rearrangement links TRBV10-1 to TRBJ2-2; 8 bases line up with TRBD2. Material: peripheral blood. As DNA, the CDR3 is TGCGCCAGCAGTGTTGGGCTAGCGGGGAACACCGGGGAGCTGTTTTTT. Translation: CASSVGLAGNTGELFF.